The source of this T cell receptor (beta chain) is a study of cytomegalovirus exposure and HLA in healthy donors (dated by TCRdb to 2016 to 2017). Regarding the research as a whole: An earlier analysis of several hundred of the donors reported 250 to 350 Gb of sequence data and 95 million to 140 million unique TCR beta sequences obtained from some 170 million T cells. Roughly 310 gigabases of sequencing data and around 87 million unique TCR sequences were included in an early release covering roughly 600 HLA-typed donors. Among the approximately 400 genotyped donors, roughly 80% belonged to the genetic ancestry cluster associated with self-reported Caucasian donors. The aim of the study was to test whether cataloging public T cell receptors could identify signatures of past pathogen exposure. The T cell repertoires of around 670 subjects were profiled by immunosequencing and related to cytomegalovirus serostatus. A separate validation cohort of 90 to 150 different subjects was used in addition to the approximately 670-subject first cohort. The study combined high-throughput TCR immunosequencing, statistical association of individual TCRs with disease status, and machine learning to predict cytomegalovirus infection status. To study patterns of TCR occurrence, a later analysis re-analyzed previously published TCR beta repertoires from 666 donors and added high-resolution HLA genotyping. Rather than using new phenotypic data, the later analysis identified candidate immune exposures from TCR beta sequences and from how often those sequences occurred across donors. In an earlier analysis of a few hundred of the donors, high-throughput TCR beta sequencing was used to judge whether each TCR beta V gene segment behaved as functional or pseudogenic. Donor age, sex, ethnicity and CMV serostatus were compiled alongside the repertoire data. A later genetic analysis took genome-wide SNP genotypes for about 65% of the roughly 670 donors and used that subset as a discovery cohort. All discovery cohort repertoires had been generated using a single sequencing platform. HLA typing covered class I and class II loci at four-digit resolution. The number of typed donors differed by locus: roughly 629-640 for A, B, C, DRB1 and DQB1; about 520 for DQA1; 606 for DPA1; and approximately 450 for DPB1. Several DR-DQ haplotypes were handled as single units for association and clustering because linkage in the cohort was strong. Across around 400 genotyped donors of the cohort, an average of roughly 200,000 unique TCR beta nucleotide sequences per donor were sequenced, and approximately 19% of those sequences were non-productive. What the work shows at the level of the full study, not this receptor alone: A cluster of highly shared sequence variants was judged likely to represent a technical artifact of the sequencing pipeline. A further reported finding was that TCR beta sequences accurately predicted the HLA-A and HLA-B alleles for most subjects in the first cohort. Several of the top co-occurrence clusters appeared to be linked to parvovirus B19, influenza, CMV and Epstein-Barr virus, according to a later analysis. This cohort had only TCR beta chains sequenced, and the lack of alpha or paired-chain data limited which features could be detected. A later genetic analysis associated a missense DCLRE1C variant with V-gene and J-gene trimming of TCR beta chains, and an independent cohort replicated the association. Assigning TCR associations to individual alleles was difficult when HLA alleles, especially DR and DQ, strongly co-occurred. While some public TCRs were present in many individuals, most TCR sequences turned up only very rarely across donors. Correlated functional status among segregating V segments might reflect linkage disequilibrium, but an unknown experimental factor could not be ruled out. For the cohort, immune exposure information was limited to CMV serostatus. According to a later analysis, TCR association rates differed among HLA loci, with DRB1 alleles showing the most associated TCRs and HLA-C alleles showing the fewest. The classifier was reported to diagnose cytomegalovirus status with high specificity and sensitivity in both the original cohort and the validation cohort. An earlier analysis of roughly 570 of the donors showed that most TCR beta V segments appeared in productive rearrangements either about 90% or about 30% of the time, which broadly matched IMGT annotations. Because some donors lacked HLA typing at each locus, the association tests relied only on the typed subset. In vitro tests confirmed that a few of the cytomegalovirus-associated TCR beta chains recognize cytomegalovirus antigens. In a later analysis, more than 15,000 TCR beta sequences were associated with specific HLA alleles at a false discovery rate of 0.05. A later analysis found that most CMV-associated TCR beta chains appeared HLA-restricted, with HLA associations seemingly driven largely by CMV exposure. Because the 87-base-pair reads could not distinguish some IMGT-functional V segments, including TRBV6-2 and TRBV6-3, those segments were excluded. Compared with equally common non-associated chains, HLA-associated TCR beta chains in a later analysis were more clonally expanded and had lower generation probabilities. A later genetic analysis reported fewer N-insertions in productive TCRs among donors in an Asian-associated ancestry cluster than the roughly 640-donor mean. The earlier analysis of approximately 560 of the donors excluded some 15 rarely observed V segments, including chromosome 9 orphons, because counts were too low. According to the authors, the approach could potentially be generalized to other disease states and immunological phenotypes. In the study, some 180 TCR beta chains were listed as associated with cytomegalovirus. Roughly uniform sequencing depth across donors was assumed in presence/absence analyses, although this assumption may not hold.

The cohort comprised fewer than 750 healthy bone marrow donors. All cohort members were sampled while nominally healthy, although unrecorded immune exposures were likely present. The donor tested CMV seropositive and was one of the 289 seropositive cohort members. Each donor provided a peripheral blood sample, and peripheral blood mononuclear cells were used for TCR beta sequencing. Genomic DNA extraction from the blood cell samples was performed with the Qiagen DNeasy Blood Extraction Kit. Libraries were constructed by the immunoSEQ multiplex PCR assay. A mixture of 60 forward primers for TCR Vbeta segments and 13 reverse primers for TCR Jbeta segments was used in the multiplex PCR. Amplification of the CDR3 region of rearranged TCR beta genes was performed with a multiplex PCR assay on genomic DNA. On the Illumina HiSeq System, the amplified TCR beta libraries were sequenced as 87-base-pair reads. The study's own analysis went as follows. Across the 700 or so repertoires, a later analysis counted approximately 83 million unique TCR beta chains, approximately 10 million of which were shared by at least two donors. Raw reads were error-corrected and collapsed into unique sequences by a nearest-neighbor algorithm in which closely related sequences were merged to remove PCR and sequencing errors. V, D and J gene segments were assigned by aligning CDR3 sequences to IMGT reference sequences. For a sequence to be retained, a match of at least six nucleotides was required to both a V gene segment and a J gene segment. Rearrangements were classified as productive when the CDR3 lacked stop codons and remained in frame with V and J, and all other rearrangements were classified as non-productive. CDR3 was defined by IMGT convention, running from the second conserved V-encoded cysteine to the conserved J-encoded phenylalanine. In an earlier analysis of some 550 of the donors, sequences lacking an unambiguous match to a single V gene segment were excluded. In an earlier analysis of approximately 500 of the donors, a V segment was called functional when productive rearrangements were above 56.7%, and segregating when the standard deviation between donors exceeded 5%. A statistical classification framework was developed to diagnose cytomegalovirus status using the catalog of TCR beta chain sequences. In a later analysis, V and J genes were assigned by comparing TCR nucleotide sequences against IMGT/GENE-DB human TR gene sequences. The TCRdist pipeline was used in a later analysis to assign CDR3 sequences and most-parsimonious VDJ recombination scenarios. In a later analysis, each TCR beta chain was defined by its CDR3 amino acid sequence together with its V-gene family, and reads lacking a unique V-gene family were excluded. To address suspected cross-contamination and a sequencing artifact, a later analysis removed roughly 640 highly shared, low-generation-probability nucleotide sequences. In a later analysis, a clonal expansion index for each public chain was calculated from normalized within-repertoire ranks of inferred template counts. Generation probabilities in a later analysis came from a VDJ recombination model fitted to out-of-frame rearrangements, and those results were checked against IGoR. In a later analysis, hypergeometric tests were used to score TCR-TCR, TCR-HLA and TCR-CMV co-occurrence, with a repertoire-size bias correction applied to TCR pairs. False discovery rates were estimated in a later analysis by permuting HLA or CMV assignments 20 times. In a later analysis, co-occurring TCRs were grouped using DBSCAN, and TCRdist sequence similarity was added for clustering within HLA-allele-positive subsets. Repertoires with fewer than 30,000 or more than 120,000 public chains, plus five repertoires with anomalous nucleotide sharing, were excluded from co-occurrence clustering. TCRdb limited this immuneACCESS table to in-frame rearrangements with V and J called. A share of clones is missing; checked studies link under half to unresolved V genes, and the rest is unexplained. For V, J and clone size, that table is used; D and trimming come from the DNA. The sample has about 76,000 clones on record, around two thirds of them singletons. In total, the top ten clones hold just under 5% of the sample.

The germline V gene encodes CDR1 SEHNR and CDR2 FQNEAQ (reference sequence). Spanning cysteine to phenylalanine, the CDR3 consists of 17 amino acids. Only the CDR3 portion is preserved as DNA: 51 bases, with reading frame beginning at the first base. The trim is 5 bases for V and 0 bases for J, with a gap of 14 bases between the germline ends. This clone was seen a single time. What this receptor recognizes is not known. One base away there is no much larger clone; base qualities are not given. This TCR derives from a man aged 60 to 75 in good health and CMV-seropositive. The receptor chain draws on TRBV7-9 and TRBJ1-6, with TRBD1 perhaps the D gene, on 6 matching bases. Sequencing was performed on PBMCs. The CDR3 in this case is CASSNRDTSSYNSPLHF. The DNA sequence is TGTGCCAGCAGCAATCGGGACACGAGCTCCTATAATTCACCCCTCCACTTT.